The source of this T cell receptor (beta chain) is a study of blood T cell repertoires in COVID-19. Assay used: immunoSEQ multiplex PCR; TCRdb lists only in-frame clones, some missing. The table has 400,000 or so clones, approximately 86% seen once. The CDR3 is 15 amino acids. Germline V gives CDR1 LGHDT, CDR2 YNNKEL (reference sequence). Trimming removed 4 bases from V and 1 base from J, with 12 bases in between. The origin of this receptor is a human donor in a cohort sampled during active COVID-19. The genes are TRBV3-1 (or the pseudogene TRBV3-2) and TRBJ2-3; D unclear. The source material was peripheral blood. CDR3 in amino acids: CASSLLSTGTDTQYF. Here the CDR3 DNA reads TGTGCCAGCAGCCTGCTCTCCACTGGCACAGATACGCAGTATTTT.